What follows describes a single T cell receptor beta chain. Antigen unknown. This entry comes from a study of shared clonotypes between healthy human individuals. General study findings and limits: Larger estimated richness was generally recorded for naive subsets relative to memory subsets. Exclusively blood specimens were collected; tissue repertoires likely differ.

Assay used: immunoSEQ multiplex PCR; TCRdb lists only in-frame clones, some missing. The sample lists under 650,000 clones, 95% to 97% occurring once. The ends lost 4 bases at V and 4 bases at J; junction bases unmatched: 7. The CDR3 is 14 amino acids. Germline V gene lookup returns CDR1 SGHAT and CDR2 FQNNGV. The chain joins TRBV11-2 to TRBJ2-7, with TRBD2 matching 7 bases. The specimen was naive CD4+ T cells sorted from blood. Subset here: CD45RA+ positively selected. This TCR came from a woman under 40 in good health. The CDR3 coding sequence is TGTGCCAGCAGCTCCTCAGCGGGAACTTACGAGCAGTACTTC. Protein product: CASSSSAGTYEQYF.